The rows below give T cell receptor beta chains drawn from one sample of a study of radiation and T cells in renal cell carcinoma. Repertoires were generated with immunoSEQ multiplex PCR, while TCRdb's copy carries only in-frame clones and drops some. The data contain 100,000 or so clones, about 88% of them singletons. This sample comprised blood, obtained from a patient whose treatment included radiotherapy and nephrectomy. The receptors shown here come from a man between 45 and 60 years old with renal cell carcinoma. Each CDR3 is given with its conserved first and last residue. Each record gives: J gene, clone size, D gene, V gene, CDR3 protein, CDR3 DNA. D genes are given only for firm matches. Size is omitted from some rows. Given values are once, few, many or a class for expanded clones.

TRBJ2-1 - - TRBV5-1 CASRFGLATPSYNEQFF TGCGCCAGCAGATTTGGTTTGGCGACCCCCTCCTACAATGAGCAGTTCTTC
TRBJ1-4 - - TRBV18 CASSPTNEKLFF TGTGCCAGCTCACCAACTAATGAAAAACTGTTTTTT
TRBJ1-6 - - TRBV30 CAWSGFDEGRGSPLHF TGTGCCTGGAGTGGATTCGATGAGGGCCGGGGTTCACCCCTCCACTTT
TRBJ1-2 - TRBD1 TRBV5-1 CASSLGQGTGYTF TGCGCCAGCAGCCTAGGACAGGGGACCGGCTACACCTTC
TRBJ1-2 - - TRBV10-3 CAISESTGSGGYTF TGTGCCATCAGTGAGTCGACGGGGTCCGGAGGCTACACCTTC
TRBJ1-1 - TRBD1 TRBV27 CASSPADRATEAFF TGTGCCAGCAGTCCAGCGGACAGGGCCACTGAAGCTTTCTTT
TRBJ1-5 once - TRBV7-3 CASSLQNQPQHF TGTGCCAGCAGCTTACAGAATCAGCCCCAGCATTTT
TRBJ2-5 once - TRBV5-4 CASSFPGGAQETQYF TGTGCCAGCAGCTTCCCGGGGGGCGCCCAAGAGACCCAGTACTTC
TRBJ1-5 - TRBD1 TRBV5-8 CASSQIYGTGAYQPQHF TGTGCCAGCAGCCAAATTTACGGGACAGGGGCCTATCAGCCCCAGCATTTT
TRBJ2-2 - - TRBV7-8 CASSQGPLGTGELFF TGTGCCAGCAGCCAAGGGCCCTTGGGCACCGGGGAGCTGTTTTTT
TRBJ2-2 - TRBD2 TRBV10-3 CAISDSGLAENTGELFF TGTGCCATCAGTGATTCGGGACTAGCGGAGAACACCGGGGAGCTGTTTTTT
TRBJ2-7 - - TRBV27 CASTPSKGRDAYEQYF TGTGCCAGCACTCCCTCCAAAGGAAGGGACGCCTACGAGCAGTACTTC
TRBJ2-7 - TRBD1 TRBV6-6 CASSRKGAGAYEQYF TGTGCCAGCAGTAGGAAGGGGGCTGGAGCCTACGAGCAGTACTTC
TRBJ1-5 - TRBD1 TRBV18 CASSPPQGAHQPQHF TGTGCCAGCTCACCACCGCAGGGGGCACATCAGCCCCAGCATTTT
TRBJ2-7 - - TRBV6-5 CASTAPGLEQYF TGTGCCAGCACCGCCCCCGGGTTGGAGCAGTACTTC
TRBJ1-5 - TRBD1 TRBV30 CAWTLGQYQPQHF TGTGCCTGGACCCTGGGACAGTATCAGCCCCAGCATTTT
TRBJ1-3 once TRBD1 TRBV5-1 CASQDRARTGNTIYF TGCGCCAGCCAGGACAGGGCTCGTACTGGAAACACCATATATTTT
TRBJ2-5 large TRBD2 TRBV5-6 CASSLAGAGLNQETQYF TGTGCCAGCAGCTTGGCCGGAGCGGGGCTGAACCAAGAGACCCAGTACTTC
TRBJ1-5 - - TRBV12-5 CASGLGQTSNQPQHF TGTGCTAGTGGTTTGGGACAGACTAGCAATCAGCCCCAGCATTTT
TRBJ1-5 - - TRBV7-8 CASSLYGAQPQHF TGTGCCAGCAGCTTATACGGCGCTCAACCCCAGCATTTT
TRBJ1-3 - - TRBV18 CASSPEAGAGNTIYF TGTGCCAGCTCACCTGAGGCAGGAGCCGGAAACACCATATATTTT
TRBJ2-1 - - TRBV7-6 CASSPDYQSEQFF TGTGCCAGCAGCCCCGACTATCAGAGTGAGCAGTTCTTC
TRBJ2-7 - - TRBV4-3 CASSQGTLREYEQYF TGCGCCAGCAGCCAAGGGACGTTAAGGGAATACGAGCAGTACTTC
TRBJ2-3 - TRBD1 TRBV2 CASSRQGSTDTQYF TGTGCCAGCAGCAGACAGGGTAGCACAGATACGCAGTATTTT
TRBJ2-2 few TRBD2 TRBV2 CASKGLAGTGELFF TGTGCCAGCAAAGGACTAGCGGGAACCGGGGAGCTGTTTTTT
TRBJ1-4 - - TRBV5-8 CASSPATNEKLFF TGTGCCAGCAGCCCCGCAACTAATGAAAAACTGTTTTTT
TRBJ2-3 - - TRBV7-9 CASSPWGIGGTGTDTQYF TGTGCCAGCAGCCCCTGGGGAATAGGCGGTACGGGGACAGATACGCAGTATTTT
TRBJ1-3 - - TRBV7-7 CASSTGIGNTIYF TGTGCTAGCAGCACGGGGATCGGAAACACCATATATTTT
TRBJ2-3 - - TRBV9 CASSLSGDTQYF TGTGCCAGCAGCTTGAGCGGGGATACGCAGTATTTT
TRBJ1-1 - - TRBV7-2 CASSLEGRDEAFF TGTGCCAGCAGCTTAGAGGGGCGGGATGAAGCTTTCTTT
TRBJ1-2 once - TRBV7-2 CASSLAFSGFSTF TGTGCCAGCAGCTTAGCGTTTTCGGGGTTTTCCACCTTC
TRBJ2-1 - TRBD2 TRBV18 CASSASGTSGRVNEQFF TGTGCCAGCTCAGCCTCCGGGACTAGCGGGAGGGTCAATGAGCAGTTCTTC
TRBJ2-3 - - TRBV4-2 CASSQVYAGTTGDTQYF TGTGCCAGCAGCCAAGTATATGCGGGGACGACAGGGGATACGCAGTATTTT
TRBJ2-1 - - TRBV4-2 CASSQALAHNEQFF TGTGCCAGCAGCCAAGCCCTGGCCCACAATGAGCAGTTCTTC
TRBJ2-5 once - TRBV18 CASSPTDQETQYF TGTGCCAGCTCACCGACCGACCAAGAGACCCAGTACTTC
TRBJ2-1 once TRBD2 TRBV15 CATSREPLAGDLGIYNEQFF TGTGCCACCAGCAGAGAACCACTAGCGGGAGATTTGGGCATCTACAATGAGCAGTTCTTC
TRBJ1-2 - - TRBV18 CASSPPNPNYGYTF TGTGCCAGCTCACCACCGAATCCTAACTATGGCTACACCTTC
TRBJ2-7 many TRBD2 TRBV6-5 CASSLLAAGAEQYF TGTGCCAGCAGTTTACTTGCCGCGGGAGCCGAGCAGTACTTC
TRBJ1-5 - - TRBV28 CASSLPGNQPQHF TGTGCCAGCAGTTTACCAGGGAATCAGCCCCAGCATTTT
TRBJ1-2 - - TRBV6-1 CASSEARTALGGYTF TGTGCCAGCAGTGAAGCGCGGACAGCATTGGGTGGCTACACCTTC
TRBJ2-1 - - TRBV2 CASRGTPVSVQFF TGTGCCAGCAGAGGGACTCCCGTTTCTGTGCAGTTCTTC
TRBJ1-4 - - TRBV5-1 CASSLSSVISEKLFF TGCGCCAGCAGCTTGTCTTCTGTCATCAGTGAAAAACTGTTTTTT
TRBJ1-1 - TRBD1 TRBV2 CASPTGGMNTEAFF TGTGCCAGCCCTACAGGGGGGATGAACACTGAAGCTTTCTTT
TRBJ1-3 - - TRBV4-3 CASSQDYVQPGPGNTIYF TGCGCCAGCAGCCAAGATTATGTGCAGCCTGGGCCCGGAAACACCATATATTTT
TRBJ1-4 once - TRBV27 CASSWGSNEKLFF TGTGCCAGCAGTTGGGGGAGCAATGAAAAACTGTTTTTT
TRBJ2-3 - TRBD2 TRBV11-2 CASSVREGGFSTDTQYF TGTGCCAGCAGCGTCCGGGAGGGAGGCTTTAGCACAGATACGCAGTATTTT